This note documents a single T cell receptor (beta chain) sequence. What it binds is not known. Researchers ran the PCR with 60 Vbeta and 13 Jbeta primers. TCRdb keeps only in-frame clones here, not all; method: immunoSEQ multiplex PCR. Among some 50,000 clones listed, less than 75% were seen once. These data belong to a study of cytomegalovirus exposure and HLA in healthy donors. Overall study context: Membership in the Caucasian-associated ancestry cluster was found for 75% to 90% of nearly 400 genotyped donors. Study-level results: Rare TCR sequences predominated, though certain public TCRs were found in many donors. Presence/absence results assume similar sequencing depth per donor, which may not hold. CMV antigen specificity of a few CMV-associated chains was confirmed in vitro.

Germline CDR1 reads MNHNS; CDR2 reads SASEGT. CDR3 length: 14 residues. With 2 bases removed from V and 4 bases from J, the gap between germline ends came to 10 bases. The chain uses TRBV6-1 and TRBJ2-3, with D tentatively TRBD1 (5 bases). The clonotype originates from a man in his thirties or forties in good health and CMV-seronegative. Sequencing input: PBMCs. CDR3 in amino acids: CASSESWGADTQYF. CDR3 bases: TGTGCCAGCAGTGAAAGTTGGGGCGCAGATACGCAGTATTTT.